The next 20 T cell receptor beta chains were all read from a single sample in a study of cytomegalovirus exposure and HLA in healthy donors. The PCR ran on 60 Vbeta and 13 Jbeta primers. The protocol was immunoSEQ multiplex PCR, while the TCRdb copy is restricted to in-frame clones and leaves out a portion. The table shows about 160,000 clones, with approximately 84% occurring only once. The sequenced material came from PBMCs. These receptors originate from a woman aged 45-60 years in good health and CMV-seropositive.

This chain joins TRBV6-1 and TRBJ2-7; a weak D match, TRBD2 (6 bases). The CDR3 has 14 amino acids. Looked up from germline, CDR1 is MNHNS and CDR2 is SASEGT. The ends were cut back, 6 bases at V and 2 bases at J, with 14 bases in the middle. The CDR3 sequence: CASSAGRDTYEQYF. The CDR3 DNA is TGTGCCAGCAGCGCCGGGAGAGACACCTACGAGCAGTACTTC.

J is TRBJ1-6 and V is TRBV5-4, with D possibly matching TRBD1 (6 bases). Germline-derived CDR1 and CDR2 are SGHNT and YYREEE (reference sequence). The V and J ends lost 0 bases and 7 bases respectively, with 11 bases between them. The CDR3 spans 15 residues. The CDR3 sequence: CASSLAGTRNSPLHF. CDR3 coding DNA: TGTGCCAGCAGCTTGGCCGGGACAAGAAATTCACCCCTCCACTTT.

This CDR3 reads CASSYSPGTEAFF. The CDR3 DNA follows: TGTGCCAGCAGCTATTCACCGGGGACTGAAGCTTTCTTT. J is TRBJ1-1 and V is TRBV11-2; D remains unclear. V lost 4 bases to trimming and J lost 5 bases, with 11 bases between them. CDR1 and CDR2 from the germline V gene are SGHAT and FQNNGV. The CDR3 length is 13 residues.

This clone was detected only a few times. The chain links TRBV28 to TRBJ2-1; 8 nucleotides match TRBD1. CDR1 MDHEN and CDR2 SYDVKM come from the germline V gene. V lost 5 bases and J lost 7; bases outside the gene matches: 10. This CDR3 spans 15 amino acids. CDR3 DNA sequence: TGTGCCAGCAGTATCATAGACCGGGACAGGAATGAGCAGTTCTTC. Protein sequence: CASSIIDRDRNEQFF.

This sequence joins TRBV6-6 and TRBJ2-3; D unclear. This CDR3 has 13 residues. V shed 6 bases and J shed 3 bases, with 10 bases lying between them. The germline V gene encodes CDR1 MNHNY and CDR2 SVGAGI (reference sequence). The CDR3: CASSRQETDTQYF. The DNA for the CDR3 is TGTGCCAGCAGCCGTCAGGAAACAGATACGCAGTATTTT.

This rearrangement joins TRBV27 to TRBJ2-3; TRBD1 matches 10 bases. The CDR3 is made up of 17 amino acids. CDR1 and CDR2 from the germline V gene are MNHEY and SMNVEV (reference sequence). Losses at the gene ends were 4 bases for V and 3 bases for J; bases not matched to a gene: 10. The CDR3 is CASSSQFDRGRTDTQYF. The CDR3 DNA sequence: TGTGCCAGCAGTTCTCAATTTGACAGGGGGCGGACAGATACGCAGTATTTT.

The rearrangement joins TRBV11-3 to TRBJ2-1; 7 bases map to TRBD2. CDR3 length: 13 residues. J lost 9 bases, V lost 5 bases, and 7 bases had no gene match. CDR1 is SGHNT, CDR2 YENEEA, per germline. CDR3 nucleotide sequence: TGTGCCAGCAGCCGCAGCAGGGAGGGTGAGCAGTTCTTC. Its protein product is CASSRSREGEQFF.

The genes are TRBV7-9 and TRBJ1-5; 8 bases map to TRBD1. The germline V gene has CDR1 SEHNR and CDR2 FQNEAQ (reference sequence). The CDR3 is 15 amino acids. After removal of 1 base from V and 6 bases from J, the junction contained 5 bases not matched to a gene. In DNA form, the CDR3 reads TGTGCCAGCAGCTTAGAGACAGGGGTCGGTCAGCCCCAGCATTTT. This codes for CASSLETGVGQPQHF.

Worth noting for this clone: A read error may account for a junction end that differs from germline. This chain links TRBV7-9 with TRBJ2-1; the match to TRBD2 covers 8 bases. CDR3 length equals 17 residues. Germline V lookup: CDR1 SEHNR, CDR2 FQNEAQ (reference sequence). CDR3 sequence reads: CSSSLPRGGVETNEQFF. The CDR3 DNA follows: TGTTCCAGCAGCTTACCCCGGGGGGGGGTTGAGACCAATGAGCAGTTCTTC. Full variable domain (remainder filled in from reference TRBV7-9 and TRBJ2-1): DTGVSQNPRHKITKRGQNVTFRCDPISEHNRLYWYRQTLGQGPEFLTYFQNEAQLEKSRLLSDRFSAERPKGSFSTLEIQRTEQGDSAMYLCSSSLPRGGVETNEQFFGPGTRLTVL.

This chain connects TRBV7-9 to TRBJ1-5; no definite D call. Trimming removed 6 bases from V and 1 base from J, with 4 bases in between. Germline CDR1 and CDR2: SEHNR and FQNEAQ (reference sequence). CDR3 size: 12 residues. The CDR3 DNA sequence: TGTGCCAGCAGTCGGAGCAATCAGCCCCAGCATTTT. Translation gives CASSRSNQPQHF.

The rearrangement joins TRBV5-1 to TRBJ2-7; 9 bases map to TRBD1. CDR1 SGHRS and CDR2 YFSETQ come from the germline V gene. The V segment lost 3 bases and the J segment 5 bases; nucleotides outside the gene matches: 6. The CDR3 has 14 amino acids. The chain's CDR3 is CASSSTGTGNEQYF. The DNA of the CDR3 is TGCGCCAGCAGCTCCACCGGGACAGGGAACGAGCAGTACTTC.

In DNA form, the CDR3 reads TGCGCCAGCAGCTTGAGTGCGGGGACGGAAGCTTTCTTT. This sequence encodes CASSLSAGTEAFF. The chain employs TRBV5-1 and TRBJ1-1, with a possible D match to TRBD1 (5 bases). Trimming pared 1 base from V and 8 bases from J, leaving 12 bases between. CDR1 and CDR2 (germline): SGHRS, YFSETQ. The CDR3 has 13 amino acids. The variable domain in full, with the rest retrieved from reference TRBV5-1 and TRBJ1-1, is KAGVTQTPRYLIKTRGQQVTLSCSPISGHRSVSWYQQTPGQGLQFLFEYFSETQRNKGNFPGRFSGRQFSNSRSEMNVSTLELGDSALYLCASSLSAGTEAFFGQGTRLTVV.

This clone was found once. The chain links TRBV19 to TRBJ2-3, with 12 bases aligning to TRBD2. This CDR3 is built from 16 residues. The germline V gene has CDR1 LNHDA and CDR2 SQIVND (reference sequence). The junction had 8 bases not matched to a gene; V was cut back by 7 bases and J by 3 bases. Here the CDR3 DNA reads TGTGCCAGTATTAGGACTAGCGGGACGAAAACAGATACGCAGTATTTT. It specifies CASIRTSGTKTDTQYF.

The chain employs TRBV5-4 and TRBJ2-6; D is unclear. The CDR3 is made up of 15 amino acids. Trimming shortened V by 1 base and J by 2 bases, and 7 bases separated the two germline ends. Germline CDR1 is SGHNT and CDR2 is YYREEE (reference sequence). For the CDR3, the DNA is TGTGCCAGCAGCTTGTCAGTGACTGGGGCCAACGTCCTGACTTTC. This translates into CASSLSVTGANVLTF.

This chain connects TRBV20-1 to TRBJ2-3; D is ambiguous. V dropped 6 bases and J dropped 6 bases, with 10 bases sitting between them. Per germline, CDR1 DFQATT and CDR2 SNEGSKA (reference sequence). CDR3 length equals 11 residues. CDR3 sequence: CSAQSLDTQYF. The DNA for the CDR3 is TGCAGTGCACAGTCGCTGGATACGCAGTATTTT.

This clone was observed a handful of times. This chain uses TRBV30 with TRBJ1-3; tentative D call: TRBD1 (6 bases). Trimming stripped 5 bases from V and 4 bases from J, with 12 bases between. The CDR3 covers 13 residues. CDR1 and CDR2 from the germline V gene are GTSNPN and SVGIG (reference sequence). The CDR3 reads CAWGTGLGNTIYF. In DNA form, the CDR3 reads TGTGCCTGGGGAACAGGGCTCGGAAACACCATATATTTT. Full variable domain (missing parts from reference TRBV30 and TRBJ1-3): SQTIHQWPATLVQPVGSPLSLECTVEGTSNPNLYWYRQAAGRGLQLLFYSVGIGQISSEVPQNLSASRPQDRQFILSSKKLLLSDSGFYLCAWGTGLGNTIYFGEGSWLTVV.

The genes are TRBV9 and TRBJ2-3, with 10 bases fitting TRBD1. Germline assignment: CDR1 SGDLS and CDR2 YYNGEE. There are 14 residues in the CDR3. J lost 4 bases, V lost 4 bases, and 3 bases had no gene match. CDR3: CASSRDRGSDTQYF. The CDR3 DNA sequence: TGTGCCAGCAGCCGGGACAGGGGCTCAGATACGCAGTATTTT.

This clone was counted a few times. The CDR3 loop is CAAHSLAGNNEQFF. CDR3 in DNA: TGTGCCGCCCACTCACTAGCGGGAAACAATGAGCAGTTCTTC. This chain joins TRBV5-8 and TRBJ2-1; 10 bases fit TRBD2. V gave up 10 bases and J gave up 5 bases; unmatched junction bases: 9. There are 14 residues in the CDR3. CDR1 and CDR2 (germline): SGHTS, YDEGEE.

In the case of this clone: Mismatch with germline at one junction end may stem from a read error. CDR3 residues: CASTLTRGGETQYF. The CDR3 DNA reads TGCGCCAGCACCTTGACCCGGGGAGGGGAGACCCAGTACTTC. This chain uses TRBV5-1 with TRBJ2-5; 7 nucleotides align to TRBD2. The CDR3 is 14 amino acids. Looked up from germline, CDR1 is SGHRS and CDR2 is YFSETQ.

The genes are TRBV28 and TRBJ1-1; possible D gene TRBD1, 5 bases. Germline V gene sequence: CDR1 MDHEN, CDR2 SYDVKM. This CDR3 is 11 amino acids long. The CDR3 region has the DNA TGTGCGACGGGGGGGGACACTGAAGCTTTCTTT. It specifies CATGGDTEAFF.